The 10 T cell receptor beta chains reported below all come from one sample, sequenced in a study of CD8 T cells in ankylosing spondylitis. One entry per CDR3 protein, called by TCRdb with MiXCR from the 5' RACE reads. The table records about 180,000 distinct CDR3 sequences, around 8.9% of them present only once. The sequenced sample consisted of blood, either unsorted or a sorted T cell fraction (not recorded which). Receptors were obtained from a female donor with ankylosing spondylitis or in good health (not recorded which).

This clonotype was found a few times. The CDR3 DNA sequence: TGTGCCAGCAGTTCCACGAGAGAGCAGTACTTC. This encodes CASSSTREQYF. The V call is TRBV6-2 or TRBV6-3, the J call TRBJ2-7; D is uncertain. The germline V and J ends were trimmed by 4 bases and 7 bases, with 8 bases remaining between them. This CDR3 has 11 residues. Germline V gene sequence: CDR1 MNHEY, CDR2 SVGEGT.

This clonotype has a count of ten or more. The chain combines TRBV28 with TRBJ2-6; perhaps TRBD2 as D (5 bases). V lost 6 bases and J lost 0, with 15 bases in between. The CDR3 runs to 17 residues. The germline gives CDR1 MDHEN, CDR2 SYDVKM. The CDR3 sequence: CASSFRSGLSGANVLTF. The CDR3 DNA is TGTGCCAGCAGCTTTCGCTCCGGACTCTCTGGGGCCAACGTCCTGACTTTC.

This clonotype was counted a few times. This sequence joins TRBV19 and TRBJ2-5; D perhaps matches TRBD2 (6 bases). The CDR3 sequence is 15 residues long. The germline V gene encodes CDR1 LNHDA and CDR2 SQIVND (reference sequence). Trimming shortened V by 0 bases and J by 1 base, and 9 bases separated the two germline ends. CDR3 sequence (DNA): TGTGCCAGTAGTATAGATGGGGGGACCCAAGAGACCCAGTACTTC. Its protein product is CASSIDGGTQETQYF. Drawing the rest from reference TRBV19 and TRBJ2-5, the complete variable domain is DGGITQSPKYLFRKEGQNVTLSCEQNLNHDAMYWYRQDPGQGLRLIYYSQIVNDFQKGDIAEGYSVSREKKESFPLTVTSAQKNPTAFYLCASSIDGGTQETQYFGPGTRLLVL.

This chain uses TRBV5-5 with TRBJ2-1; D call uncertain. V was pared by 4 bases and J by 6 bases, with 17 bases between. The germline V gene encodes CDR1 SGHKS and CDR2 YYEKEE (reference sequence). The CDR3 runs 15 residues. The CDR3 reads CASSPFFTAGNEQFF. CDR3 DNA sequence: TGTGCCAGCAGCCCGTTTTTTACGGCCGGCAATGAGCAGTTCTTC.

This clonotype was seen a few times. This chain joins TRBV2 and TRBJ1-2; 11 nucleotides match TRBD1. CDR3 size: 13 residues. The ends lost 7 bases at V and 8 bases at J; junction bases unmatched: 6. The germline CDR1 and CDR2 sequences are SNHLY and FYNNEI. CDR3 sequence: CASIGQGARGYTF. The CDR3 DNA follows: TGTGCCAGCATCGGACAGGGGGCCAGGGGCTACACCTTC.

This clonotype was recorded a few times. J is TRBJ2-1 and V is TRBV6-5; TRBD2 agrees at 10 bases. After removal of 0 bases from V and 6 bases from J, the junction contained 5 bases not matched to a gene. This CDR3 is built from 16 residues. Germline CDR1 reads MNHEY; CDR2 reads SVGAGI. The CDR3 DNA sequence: TGTGCCAGCAGTTACTCTGCTAGCGGGGGCCCCAATGAGCAGTTCTTC. Translated: CASSYSASGGPNEQFF.

V is TRBV25-1 and J is TRBJ2-3; D not resolved. The CDR3 extends over 13 amino acids. Per germline, CDR1 MGHDK and CDR2 SYGVNS. Trimming removed 2 bases at V and 4 bases at J, with 7 bases between. In nucleotides, the CDR3 is TGTGCCAGCAGTGAACTTCTGGCAGATACGCAGTATTTT. As protein: CASSELLADTQYF.

In its sample, this clonotype was seen a few times. The V gene is TRBV28, the J gene TRBJ2-5, with no clear D. This CDR3 is built from 15 residues. Germline CDR1 is MDHEN and CDR2 is SYDVKM. Trimming removed 0 bases at V and 2 bases at J, with 10 bases between. The CDR3 region is CASSLWWAAQETQYF. The CDR3, as DNA: TGTGCCAGCAGTTTATGGTGGGCCGCACAAGAGACCCAGTACTTC.

The chain has TRBV6-2 or TRBV6-3 and TRBJ2-5, with D maybe TRBD1 (7 bases). With 2 bases removed from V and 2 bases from J, the gap between germline ends came to 24 bases. CDR1 and CDR2 from the germline V gene are MNHEY and SVGEGT. This CDR3 is built from 19 residues. The CDR3 here is CASSYNEERRDSRQETQYF. The CDR3 bases are TGTGCCAGCAGTTACAATGAGGAGAGGAGGGACAGTCGGCAAGAGACCCAGTACTTC.

This clonotype was picked up one time. The V and J genes are TRBV5-1 and TRBJ2-7; D perhaps matches TRBD2 (6 bases). Germline V CDR1 and CDR2: SGHRS, YFSETQ. Trimming cost V 4 bases and J 2 bases, with 19 bases left between them. The CDR3 has 16 residues. The CDR3 here is CASSPSPTKRAYEQYF. CDR3 DNA: TGCGCCAGCAGCCCGTCCCCGACTAAGCGGGCCTACGAGCAGTACTTC.